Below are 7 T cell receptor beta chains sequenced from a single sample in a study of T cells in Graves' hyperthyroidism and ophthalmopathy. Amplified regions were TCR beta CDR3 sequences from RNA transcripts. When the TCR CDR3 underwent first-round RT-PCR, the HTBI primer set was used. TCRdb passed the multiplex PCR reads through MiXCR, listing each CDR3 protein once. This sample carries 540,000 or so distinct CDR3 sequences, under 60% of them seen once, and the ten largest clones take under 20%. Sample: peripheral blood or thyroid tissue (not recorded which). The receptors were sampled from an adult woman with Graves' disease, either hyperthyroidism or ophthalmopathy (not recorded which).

Here the CDR3 reads CASSVEGNSGANVLTF. CDR3 in DNA: TGTGCCAGCAGCGTAGAGGGCAACTCTGGGGCCAACGTCCTGACTTTC. The V and J genes are TRBV9 and TRBJ2-6; the D is unclear. This CDR3 spans 16 amino acids. Germline V gives CDR1 SGDLS, CDR2 YYNGEE. V was clipped by 0 bases and J by 0 bases, with 7 bases between them.

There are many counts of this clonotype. The CDR3 is CSASPGTASYEQYF. The CDR3 region has the DNA TGCAGTGCTTCTCCTGGGACCGCTTCCTACGAGCAGTACTTC. V is TRBV20-1 and J is TRBJ2-7, with D perhaps being TRBD1 or TRBD2 (5 bases each). Germline lookup yields CDR1 DFQATT and CDR2 SNEGSKA (reference sequence). The V gene lost 5 bases and the J gene lost 1 base, with 15 bases spanning the gap. This CDR3 comprises 14 residues.

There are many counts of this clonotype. CDR3 nucleotides: TGTGCCAGCAGCCCCGAGGGTTTAACCCGCAATCAGCCCCAGCATTTT. Translation gives CASSPEGLTRNQPQHF. This chain joins TRBV7-4 and TRBJ1-5, with D unresolved. The CDR3 consists of 16 residues. V was cut by 5 bases and J by 2 bases, with 16 bases left in between. Germline V gene sequence: CDR1 SGHVT, CDR2 SQSDAQ.

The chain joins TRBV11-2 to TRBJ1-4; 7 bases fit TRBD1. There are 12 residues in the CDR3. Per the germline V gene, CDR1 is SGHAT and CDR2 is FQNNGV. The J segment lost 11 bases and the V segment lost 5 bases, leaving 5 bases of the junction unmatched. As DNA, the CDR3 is TGTGCCAGCAGCGCGGGACAGATGAAACTGTTTTTT. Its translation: CASSAGQMKLFF.

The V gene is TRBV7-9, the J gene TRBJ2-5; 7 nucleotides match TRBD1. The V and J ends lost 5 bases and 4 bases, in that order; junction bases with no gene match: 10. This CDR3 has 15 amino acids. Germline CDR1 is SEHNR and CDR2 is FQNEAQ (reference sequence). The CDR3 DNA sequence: TGTGCCAGCAGCCCGTGGACAGGTGGCGGAGAGACCCAGTACTTC. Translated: CASSPWTGGGETQYF.

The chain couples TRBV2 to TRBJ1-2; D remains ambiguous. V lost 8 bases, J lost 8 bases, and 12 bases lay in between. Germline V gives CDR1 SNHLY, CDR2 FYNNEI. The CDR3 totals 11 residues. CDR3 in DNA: TGTGCCAGCCTCGGGCTATGGGGCTACACCTTC. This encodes CASLGLWGYTF.

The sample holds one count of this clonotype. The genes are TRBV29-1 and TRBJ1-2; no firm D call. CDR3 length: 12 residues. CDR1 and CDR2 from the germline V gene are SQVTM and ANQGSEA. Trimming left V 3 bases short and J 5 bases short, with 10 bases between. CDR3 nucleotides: TGCAGCGTTGAGGCGGCGGAATATGGCTACACCTTC. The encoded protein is CSVEAAEYGYTF.